Sequencing of this T cell receptor (beta chain) was carried out in a study of blood T cell repertoires in COVID-19. Repertoires were generated with immunoSEQ multiplex PCR, while TCRdb's copy carries only in-frame clones and drops some. The sample yields 150,000 to 180,000 clones, around 85% seen once. V was pared by 5 bases and J by 5 bases, with 5 bases of the junction left unmatched. CDR1 and CDR2 from the germline V gene are SGHTA and FQGNSA. The CDR3 length is 14 residues. Enrollment of patients from Seattle took place during active infection, with longitudinal follow-up. The source is a man in his fifties or sixties with COVID-19, enrolled during active disease. Material: peripheral blood. The genes are TRBV7-2 and TRBJ1-4, with 7 bases that match TRBD1. Written as DNA, the CDR3 is TGTGCCAGCAGCGAGGGACAGCTAAATGAAAAACTGTTTTTT. As protein: CASSEGQLNEKLFF.